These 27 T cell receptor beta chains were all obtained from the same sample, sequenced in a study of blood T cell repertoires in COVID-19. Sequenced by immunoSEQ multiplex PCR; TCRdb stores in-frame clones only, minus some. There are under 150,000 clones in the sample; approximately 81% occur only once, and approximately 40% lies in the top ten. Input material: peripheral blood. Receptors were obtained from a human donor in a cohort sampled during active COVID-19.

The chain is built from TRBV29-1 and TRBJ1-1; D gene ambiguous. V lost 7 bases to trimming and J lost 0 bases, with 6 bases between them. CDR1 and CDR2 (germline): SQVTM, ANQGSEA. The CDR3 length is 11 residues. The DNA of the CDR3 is TGCAGCGCCGCGGTGAACACTGAAGCTTTCTTT. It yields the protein CSAAVNTEAFF.

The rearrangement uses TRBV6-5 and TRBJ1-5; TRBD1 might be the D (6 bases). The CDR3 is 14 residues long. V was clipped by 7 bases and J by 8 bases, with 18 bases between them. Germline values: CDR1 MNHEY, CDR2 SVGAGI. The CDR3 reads CASIPWEGQEPQHF. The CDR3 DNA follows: TGTGCCAGCATTCCGTGGGAGGGACAAGAGCCCCAGCATTTT.

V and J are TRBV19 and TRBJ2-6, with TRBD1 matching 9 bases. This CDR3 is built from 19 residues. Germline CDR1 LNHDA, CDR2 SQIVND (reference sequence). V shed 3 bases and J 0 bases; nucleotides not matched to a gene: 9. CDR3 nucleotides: TGTGCCAGTAGTATGGTCGGGACAGGGCTCTACTCTGGGGCCAACGTCCTGACTTTC. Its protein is CASSMVGTGLYSGANVLTF.

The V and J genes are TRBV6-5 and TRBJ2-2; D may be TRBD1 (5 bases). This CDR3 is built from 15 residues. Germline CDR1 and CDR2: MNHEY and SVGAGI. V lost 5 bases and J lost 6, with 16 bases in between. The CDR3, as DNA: TGTGCCAGCAGTCCTACCCGGGTCAGGGCCGGGGAGCTGTTTTTT. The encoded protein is CASSPTRVRAGELFF.

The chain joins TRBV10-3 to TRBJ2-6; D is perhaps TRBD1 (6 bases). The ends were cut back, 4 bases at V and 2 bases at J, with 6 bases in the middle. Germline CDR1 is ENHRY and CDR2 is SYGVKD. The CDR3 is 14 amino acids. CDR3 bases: TGTGCCATCAGTGGGGACACTGGGGCCAACGTCCTGACTTTC. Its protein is CAISGDTGANVLTF.

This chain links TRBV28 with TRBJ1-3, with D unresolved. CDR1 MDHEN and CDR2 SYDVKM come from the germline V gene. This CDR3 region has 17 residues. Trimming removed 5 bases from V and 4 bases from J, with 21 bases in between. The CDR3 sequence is CASSLSGHSTTGNTIYF. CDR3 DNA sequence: TGTGCCAGCAGTCTCTCCGGTCACAGTACGACCGGAAACACCATATATTTT.

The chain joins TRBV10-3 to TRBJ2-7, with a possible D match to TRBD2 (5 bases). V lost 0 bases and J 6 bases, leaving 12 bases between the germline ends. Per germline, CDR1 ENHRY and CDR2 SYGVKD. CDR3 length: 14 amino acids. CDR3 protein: CAISESGEIGEQYF. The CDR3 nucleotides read TGTGCCATCAGTGAGTCCGGGGAAATAGGCGAGCAGTACTTC.

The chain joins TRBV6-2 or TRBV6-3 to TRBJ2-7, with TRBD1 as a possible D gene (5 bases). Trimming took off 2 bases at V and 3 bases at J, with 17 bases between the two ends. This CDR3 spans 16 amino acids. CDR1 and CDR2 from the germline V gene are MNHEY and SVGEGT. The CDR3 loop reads CASSYPRYKGIYEQYF. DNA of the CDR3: TGTGCCAGCAGTTACCCACGATACAAGGGGATCTACGAGCAGTACTTC.

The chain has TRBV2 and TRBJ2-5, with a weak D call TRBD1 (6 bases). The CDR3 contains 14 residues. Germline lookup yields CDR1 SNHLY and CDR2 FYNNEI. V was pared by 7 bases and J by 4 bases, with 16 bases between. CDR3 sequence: CASNTPPQGETQYF. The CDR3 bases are TGTGCCAGCAACACTCCCCCACAGGGAGAGACCCAGTACTTC.

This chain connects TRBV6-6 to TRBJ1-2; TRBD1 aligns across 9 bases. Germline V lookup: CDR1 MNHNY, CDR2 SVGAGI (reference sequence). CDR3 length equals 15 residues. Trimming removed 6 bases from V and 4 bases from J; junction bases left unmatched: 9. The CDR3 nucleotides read TGTGCCAGCAGGCCGGGACAGGGTTCGCGCTATGGCTACACCTTC. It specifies CASRPGQGSRYGYTF.

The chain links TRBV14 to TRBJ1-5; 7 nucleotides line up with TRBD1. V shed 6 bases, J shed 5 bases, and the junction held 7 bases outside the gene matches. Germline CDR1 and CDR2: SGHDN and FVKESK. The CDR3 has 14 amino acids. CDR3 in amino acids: CASRTTGWDQPQHF. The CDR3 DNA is TGTGCCAGCAGAACGACAGGGTGGGATCAGCCCCAGCATTTT.

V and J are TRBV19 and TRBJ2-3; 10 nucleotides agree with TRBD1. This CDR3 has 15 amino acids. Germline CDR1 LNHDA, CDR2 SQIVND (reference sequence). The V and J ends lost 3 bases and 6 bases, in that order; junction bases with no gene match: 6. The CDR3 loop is CASSMGGTGVDTQYF. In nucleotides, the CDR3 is TGTGCCAGTAGTATGGGAGGGACAGGGGTTGATACGCAGTATTTT.

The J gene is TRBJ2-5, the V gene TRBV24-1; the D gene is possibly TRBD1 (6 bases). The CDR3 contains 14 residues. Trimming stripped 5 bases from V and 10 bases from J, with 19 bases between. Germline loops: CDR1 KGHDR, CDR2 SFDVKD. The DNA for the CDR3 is TGTGCCACCAGTGGCACCTCACAAGGGGGTAGCCAGTACTTC. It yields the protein CATSGTSQGGSQYF.

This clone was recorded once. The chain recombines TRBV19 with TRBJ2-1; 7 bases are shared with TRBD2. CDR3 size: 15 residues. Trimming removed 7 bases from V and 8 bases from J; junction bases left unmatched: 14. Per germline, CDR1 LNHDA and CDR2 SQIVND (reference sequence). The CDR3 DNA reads TGTGCCAGTACTTCCGGACTAGTCCGAAGGGATGAGCAGTTCTTC. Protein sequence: CASTSGLVRRDEQFF.

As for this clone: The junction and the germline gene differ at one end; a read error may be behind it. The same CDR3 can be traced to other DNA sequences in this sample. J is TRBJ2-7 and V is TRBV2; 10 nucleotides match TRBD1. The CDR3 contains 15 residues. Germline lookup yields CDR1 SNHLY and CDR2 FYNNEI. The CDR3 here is CASRKGQGRGYEQYF. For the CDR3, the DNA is TGTGCCAGCAGGAAGGGACAGGGGAGAGGTTACGAACAGTACTTC.

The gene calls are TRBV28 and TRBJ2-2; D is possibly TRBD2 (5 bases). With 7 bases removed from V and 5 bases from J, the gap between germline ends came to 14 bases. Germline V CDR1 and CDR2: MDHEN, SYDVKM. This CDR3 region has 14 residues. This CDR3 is CASTIARGTGELFF. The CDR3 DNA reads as TGTGCCAGCACCATAGCTCGGGGAACCGGGGAGCTGTTTTTT. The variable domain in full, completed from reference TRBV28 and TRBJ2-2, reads DVKVTQSSRYLVKRTGEKVFLECVQDMDHENMFWYRQDPGLGLRLIYFSYDVKMKEKGDIPEGYSVSREKKERFSLILESASTNQTSMYLCASTIARGTGELFFGEGSRLTVL.

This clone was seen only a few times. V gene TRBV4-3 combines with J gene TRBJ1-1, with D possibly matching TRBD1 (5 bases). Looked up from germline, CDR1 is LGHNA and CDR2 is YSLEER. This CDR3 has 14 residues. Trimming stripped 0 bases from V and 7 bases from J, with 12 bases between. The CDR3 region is CASSQDRGALEAFF. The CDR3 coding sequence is TGCGCCAGCAGCCAAGATCGCGGGGCCCTTGAAGCTTTCTTT.

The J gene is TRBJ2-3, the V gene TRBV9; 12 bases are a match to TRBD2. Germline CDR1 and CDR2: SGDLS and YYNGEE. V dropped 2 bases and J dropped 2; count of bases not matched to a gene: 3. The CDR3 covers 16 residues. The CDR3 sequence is CASSVLAGGITDTQYF. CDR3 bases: TGTGCCAGCAGCGTCCTAGCGGGGGGGATCACAGATACGCAGTATTTT. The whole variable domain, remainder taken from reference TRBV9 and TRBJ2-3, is DSGVTQTPKHLITATGQRVTLRCSPRSGDLSVYWYQQSLDQGLQFLIQYYNGEERAKGNILERFSAQQFPDLHSELNLSSLELGDSALYFCASSVLAGGITDTQYFGPGTRLTVL.

The CDR3 region has the DNA TGTGCCAGTAGTCCCGGACAGGAGGACTATGGCTACACCTTC. The encoded protein is CASSPGQEDYGYTF. This chain connects TRBV19 to TRBJ1-2; 7 nucleotides agree with TRBD1. The CDR3 is 14 residues long. Germline CDR1 LNHDA, CDR2 SQIVND (reference sequence). After removal of 5 bases from V and 3 bases from J, the junction contained 6 bases not matched to a gene.

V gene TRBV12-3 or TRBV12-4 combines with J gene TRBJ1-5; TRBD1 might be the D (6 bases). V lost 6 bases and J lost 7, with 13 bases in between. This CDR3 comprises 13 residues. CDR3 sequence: CASSSRGIQPQHF. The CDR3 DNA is TGTGCCAGCAGCTCCAGGGGTATCCAGCCCCAGCATTTT.

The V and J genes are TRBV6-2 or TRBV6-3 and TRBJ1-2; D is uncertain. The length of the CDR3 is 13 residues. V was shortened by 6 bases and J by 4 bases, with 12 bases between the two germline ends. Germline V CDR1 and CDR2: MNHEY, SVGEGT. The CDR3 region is CASSEEPLYGYTF. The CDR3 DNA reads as TGTGCCAGCAGCGAGGAGCCCCTCTATGGCTACACCTTC.

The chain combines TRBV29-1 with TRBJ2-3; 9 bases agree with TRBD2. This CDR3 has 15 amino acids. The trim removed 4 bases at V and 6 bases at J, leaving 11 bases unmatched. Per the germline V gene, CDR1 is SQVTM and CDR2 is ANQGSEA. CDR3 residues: CSVGNPSGGSDTQYF. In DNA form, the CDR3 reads TGCAGCGTTGGAAACCCCAGCGGGGGGTCCGATACGCAGTATTTT.

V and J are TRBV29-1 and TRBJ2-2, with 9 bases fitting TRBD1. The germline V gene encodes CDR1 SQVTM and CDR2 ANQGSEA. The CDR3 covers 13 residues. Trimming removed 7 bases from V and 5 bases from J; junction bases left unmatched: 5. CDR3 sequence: CSALTGGTGELFF. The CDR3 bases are TGCAGCGCCCTGACAGGGGGTACCGGGGAGCTGTTTTTT.

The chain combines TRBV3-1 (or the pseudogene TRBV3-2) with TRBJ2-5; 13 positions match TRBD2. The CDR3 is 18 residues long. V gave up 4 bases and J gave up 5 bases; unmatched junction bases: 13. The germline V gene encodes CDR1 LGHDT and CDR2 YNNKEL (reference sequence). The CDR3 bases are TGTGCCAGCAGCCGGACTAGCGGGGGCGGTTCTCGGGTGGAGACCCAGTACTTC. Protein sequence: CASSRTSGGGSRVETQYF.

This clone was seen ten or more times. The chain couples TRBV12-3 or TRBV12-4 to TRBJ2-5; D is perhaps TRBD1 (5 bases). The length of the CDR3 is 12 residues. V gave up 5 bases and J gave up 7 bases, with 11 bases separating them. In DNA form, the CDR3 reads TGTGCCAGCAGTCCAGGGTTTTCGACCCAGTACTTC. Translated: CASSPGFSTQYF.

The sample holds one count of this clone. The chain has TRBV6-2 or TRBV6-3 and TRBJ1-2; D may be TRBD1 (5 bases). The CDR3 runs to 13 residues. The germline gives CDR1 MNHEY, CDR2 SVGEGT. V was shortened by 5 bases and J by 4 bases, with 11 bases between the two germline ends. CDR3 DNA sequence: TGTGCCAGCAGTCCCGACAGCTCCTATGGCTACACCTTC. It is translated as CASSPDSSYGYTF.

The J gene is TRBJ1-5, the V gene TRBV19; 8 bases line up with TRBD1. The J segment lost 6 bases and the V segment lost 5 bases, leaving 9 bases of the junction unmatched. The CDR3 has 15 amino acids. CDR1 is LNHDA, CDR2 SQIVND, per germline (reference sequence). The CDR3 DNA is TGTGCCAGTAGTCGCCAGGACAGGGCCCCTCAGCCCCAGCATTTT. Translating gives CASSRQDRAPQPQHF. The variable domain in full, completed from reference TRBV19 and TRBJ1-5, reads DGGITQSPKYLFRKEGQNVTLSCEQNLNHDAMYWYRQDPGQGLRLIYYSQIVNDFQKGDIAEGYSVSREKKESFPLTVTSAQKNPTAFYLCASSRQDRAPQPQHFGDGTRLSIL.